These T cell receptor beta chains were read from a single sample in a study of response to subunit inactivated influenza vaccine. Each CDR3 protein gets one entry after TCRdb re-called the RT-PCR reads with MiXCR. This repertoire shows over 150,000 distinct CDR3 sequences, nearly 9.5% found once; its top ten account for roughly a tenth. The sequenced sample was non-naive T cells sorted from PBMCs, obtained on the day of vaccination. These receptors came from a man aged 50 or older who received an inactivated influenza vaccine. The CDR3 runs from the conserved cysteine through the conserved F or W. The D gene is left open where the match is weak. A row's size may be missing; if present it is once, few, many or a size class.

TRBJ2-3 | many | TRBV7-2 | TRBD2 | TGTGCCAGCAGCTTAGCCTATTGGACTAGCAAAATCAGAGATACGCAGTATTTT | CASSLAYWTSKIRDTQYF
TRBJ2-4 | NA | TRBV5-5 | NA | TGTGCCAGCAGCTTTTCAATGGCCAAAAACATTCAGTACTTC | CASSFSMAKNIQYF
TRBJ2-1 | many | TRBV7-9 | TRBD1 | TGTGCCAGCAGTCGACAGCAGGGGGTAATCGGTGAGCAGTTCTTC | CASSRQQGVIGEQFF
TRBJ2-3 | NA | TRBV2 | NA | TGTGCCAGCAGTCGACGACTCGCCGATACGCAGTATTTT | CASSRRLADTQYF
TRBJ2-7 | many | TRBV29-1 | NA | TGCAGCGTTGAGAGAACACCGGGCGAGCAGTACTTC | CSVERTPGEQYF
TRBJ2-6 | NA | TRBV4-2 | TRBD2 | TGTGCCAGCAGCCAAGGGACTAGCGGGACTGGGGCCAACGTCCTGACTTTC | CASSQGTSGTGANVLTF
TRBJ1-2 | few | TRBV6-5 | TRBD1 | TGTGCCAGCAGTTTTACGGACAGGGGAGATGGCTACACCTTC | CASSFTDRGDGYTF
TRBJ2-5 | NA | TRBV13 | NA | TGTGCCAGCAGCCTTACCTTAGGGGGGTCAGGAGAGACCCAGTACTTC | CASSLTLGGSGETQYF
TRBJ2-1 | NA | TRBV4-2 | NA | TGTGCCAGCAGCCAAGCCTTTCAGGGCGTCAATGAGCAGTTCTTC | CASSQAFQGVNEQFF
TRBJ2-1 | few | TRBV6-4 | TRBD2 | TGTGCCAGCAGTGAATTTTCGGGGGAGGGCCGGAAGTTCTTC | CASSEFSGEGRKFF
TRBJ1-4 | NA | TRBV5-1 | TRBD1 | TGCGCCAGCAGCGTGACAGGGAGGGGTGAAAAACTGTTTTTT | CASSVTGRGEKLFF
TRBJ1-5 | few | TRBV6-1 | NA | TGTGCCAGCAGCAGGGGCCGAGATCGTAGCAATCAGCCCCAGCATTTT | CASSRGRDRSNQPQHF
TRBJ2-3 | NA | TRBV4-3 | TRBD2 | TGCGCCAGCAGCCAAGACGGTAGCGGGGACACAGATACGCAGTATTTT | CASSQDGSGDTDTQYF
TRBJ2-7 | few | TRBV11-2 | TRBD2 | TGTGCCAGCAGACTGGGACTAGCGGGAGCCACGAGCTCCTACGAGCAGTACTTC | CASRLGLAGATSSYEQYF
TRBJ2-3 | NA | TRBV2 | TRBD2 | TGTGCCAGCAGAGAAGTAGCGGGGGCTAATACGCAGTATTTT | CASREVAGANTQYF
TRBJ2-7 | many | TRBV12-3/TRBV12-4 | TRBD2 | TGTGCCAGCACTAAAAGCGGGAGAGACTACGAGCAGTACTTC | CASTKSGRDYEQYF
TRBJ1-3 | NA | TRBV4-2 | NA | TGTGCCAGCAGCCAAGATCATCTGGGCTCTGGAAACACCATATATTTT | CASSQDHLGSGNTIYF